The sequence of this TCR beta chain was determined in a study of blood T cell repertoires in COVID-19. In the study overall: The samples span acute and convalescent COVID-19 from the United States, Italy and Spain. Nucleic acid was either cDNA or gDNA, and it came from T cells, B-cell-depleted T cells, or PBMCs.

The CDR3 contains 20 residues. Losses at the gene ends were 0 bases for V and 7 bases for J; bases not matched to a gene: 14. From germline, CDR1 is SGHRS and CDR2 YFSETQ. Source study methods: Amplification of reference gene primers provided the estimated nucleated cell counts. Assay used: immunoSEQ multiplex PCR; TCRdb lists only in-frame clones, some missing. The DNA gave D and trimming, while V, J and clone size come from that table. Of about 240,000 clones listed, about 85% are singletons. This TCR came from a man aged 25-45 years who had recovered from COVID-19. Input material: peripheral blood. This chain connects TRBV5-1 to TRBJ2-1; 15 nucleotides align to TRBD2. CDR3 bases: TGCGCCAGCAGCTTGGTACCGGGACTAGCGGGGGGCCGGAGTTCTAATGAGCAGTTCTTC. Protein: CASSLVPGLAGGRSSNEQFF.